This record looks at one TCR beta chain sequence and its context. Its specificity is not known. CDR1 SEHNR and CDR2 FQNEAQ come from the germline V gene (reference sequence). CDR3 size: 13 residues. Trimming pared 8 bases from V and 0 bases from J, leaving 7 bases between. The data derive from a study of response to subunit inactivated influenza vaccine. Study conclusions and caveats: New T cells are recruited in small numbers by each seasonal influenza vaccination, according to the authors' suggestion.

TCRdb called the RT-PCR reads again in MiXCR, with one record for every CDR3 protein. The profile shows around 650,000 distinct CDR3 sequences, 15% to 18% of them singletons. The starting material was PBMCs from blood, obtained about 12 days after vaccination. The rearrangement uses TRBV7-9 and TRBJ2-2; no clear D. The source of this sequence is a man aged 50-60 years who received an inactivated influenza vaccine. The CDR3 here is CASVRTNTGELFF. CDR3 DNA: TGTGCCAGCGTACGGACGAACACCGGGGAGCTGTTTTTT.